This entry features one T cell receptor (beta chain) sequence. Authors' processing steps: It was from reference gene primer amplification that nucleated cell counts were estimated. TCRdb keeps only in-frame clones here, not all; method: immunoSEQ multiplex PCR. V and J calls and clone size come straight from that table; D and trimming were deduced from the DNA. Seen here are about 210,000 clones, approximately 80% observed once, and the top ten hold roughly a tenth. The sample comes from a study of blood T cell repertoires in COVID-19. Across the whole study: The United States, Italy and Spain were the sources of the acute and convalescent COVID-19 samples. Sample material is recorded as cDNA or gDNA derived from T cells, B-cell-depleted T cells, or PBMCs.

Seattle participants joined during active infection and were tracked over time. The ends were cut back, 1 base at V and 3 bases at J, with 19 bases in the middle. The CDR3 loop spans 17 amino acids. Germline CDR1 reads LGHDT; CDR2 reads YNNKEL (reference sequence). What was sequenced was peripheral blood. This receptor was obtained from a woman older than 75 with COVID-19, enrolled during active disease. The chain joins TRBV3-1 (or the pseudogene TRBV3-2) to TRBJ2-7; D may be TRBD1 (6 bases). In DNA form, the CDR3 reads TGTGCCAGCAGCCAAGGGCCAGGGGAAGGCAGGGTCTACGAGCAGTACTTC. Its protein is CASSQGPGEGRVYEQYF.